Presented here are 14 T cell receptor beta chains from one specimen sequenced in a study of cytomegalovirus exposure and HLA in healthy donors. The PCR ran on 60 Vbeta and 13 Jbeta primers. Clones were sequenced by immunoSEQ multiplex PCR, and TCRdb holds only the in-frame ones, with some missing. The table shows 200,000 to 250,000 clones, with more than 75% occurring only once. Specimen: PBMCs. The receptors were sampled from a human donor in good health.

This clone came up once. The chain uses TRBV29-1 and TRBJ2-2; TRBD2 matches at 10 bases. V lost 4 bases and J lost 6; bases outside the gene matches: 2. This CDR3 is 13 amino acids long. The germline V gene has CDR1 SQVTM and CDR2 ANQGSEA. CDR3 DNA: TGCAGCGTTGGGACTAGCGGTTCCGGGGAGCTGTTTTTT. Protein: CSVGTSGSGELFF.

V usage is TRBV15 and J usage is TRBJ2-5; a possible D gene is TRBD2 (5 bases). The CDR3 has 15 amino acids. Germline lookup yields CDR1 LNHNV and CDR2 YYDKDF (reference sequence). The V and J ends lost 1 base and 5 bases respectively, with 14 bases between them. The chain's CDR3 is CATSRARVGGETQYF. CDR3 in DNA: TGTGCCACCAGCAGAGCGCGGGTTGGCGGGGAGACCCAGTACTTC.

The chain carries TRBV7-8 and TRBJ2-1; 7 bases are a match to TRBD2. CDR1 is SGHVS, CDR2 FQNEAQ, per germline. The CDR3 totals 16 residues. V dropped 0 bases and J dropped 3; count of bases not matched to a gene: 5. CDR3: CASSLALGLIYNEQFF. CDR3 sequence (DNA): TGTGCCAGCAGCTTAGCGCTGGGACTAATCTACAATGAGCAGTTCTTC.

Concerning this clone: An end of the junction does not agree with germline; a read error may underlie this. The chain couples TRBV6-1 to TRBJ2-7; D is ambiguous. Per germline, CDR1 MNHNS and CDR2 SASEGT. This CDR3 region has 10 residues. The CDR3 sequence: CASSEELASF. CDR3 sequence (DNA): TGTGCCAGCAGTGAAGAGTTGGCAAGCTTC.

The chain uses TRBV28 and TRBJ2-1; tentative D call: TRBD2 (6 bases). V gave up 7 bases and J gave up 5 bases, with 15 bases separating them. Looked up from germline, CDR1 is MDHEN and CDR2 is SYDVKM. The CDR3 totals 14 residues. CDR3 DNA: TGTGCCAGCACTCCCCTACTAGCAAACAATGAGCAGTTCTTC. Its protein product is CASTPLLANNEQFF.

Note on this clone: This specimen includes other DNA sequences encoding the same CDR3. J is TRBJ2-7 and V is TRBV19, with D unresolved. Trimming removed 5 bases at V and 3 bases at J, with 5 bases between. Germline lookup yields CDR1 LNHDA and CDR2 SQIVND (reference sequence). This CDR3 is built from 11 residues. DNA of the CDR3: TGTGCCAGTAGTTCACACTACGAGCAGTACTTC. Translating it yields CASSSHYEQYF.

The J gene is TRBJ2-3, the V gene TRBV29-1; D ambiguous. The germline V gene has CDR1 SQVTM and CDR2 ANQGSEA. CDR3 length: 13 residues. The germline V and J ends were trimmed by 0 bases and 4 bases, with 8 bases remaining between them. The CDR3, as DNA: TGCAGCGTTGAAGAAACTTCGGCAGATACGCAGTATTTT. Translated: CSVEETSADTQYF.

This rearrangement joins TRBV11-2 to TRBJ2-3; TRBD2 aligns across 8 bases. Germline V CDR1 and CDR2: SGHAT, FQNNGV. The ends lost 8 bases at V and 4 bases at J; junction bases unmatched: 8. This CDR3 has 14 residues. DNA for the CDR3: TGTGCCAGCTTAGAGGCGGGAGGTGCAGATACGCAGTATTTT. Protein: CASLEAGGADTQYF.

This clone appeared a single time. The chain has TRBV13 and TRBJ2-1; 9 bases are shared with TRBD2. The length of the CDR3 is 13 residues. The germline gives CDR1 PRHDT, CDR2 FYEKMQ (reference sequence). V gave up 6 bases and J gave up 13 bases; unmatched junction bases: 10. In DNA, the CDR3 is TGTGCCAGCAGGCACGCGGGGGGGGAGGAACAGTTCTTC. It specifies CASRHAGGEEQFF. Using reference TRBV13 and TRBJ2-1 for the parts outside the CDR3, the full variable domain is AAGVIQSPRHLIKEKRETATLKCYPIPRHDTVYWYQQGPGQDPQFLISFYEKMQSDKGSIPDRFSAQQFSDYHSELNMSSLELGDSALYFCASRHAGGEEQFFGPGTRLTVL.

The gene calls are TRBV5-1 and TRBJ2-3; TRBD2 matches at 7 bases. Germline values: CDR1 SGHRS, CDR2 YFSETQ. The junction had 11 bases not matched to a gene; V was cut back by 4 bases and J by 3 bases. The CDR3 runs to 16 residues. This CDR3 is CASSPRGGRITDTQYF. DNA for the CDR3: TGCGCCAGCAGCCCTCGGGGAGGGAGAATAACAGATACGCAGTATTTT.

The chain employs TRBV27 and TRBJ2-1, with D possibly TRBD1 on 6 matching bases. In germline, CDR1 is MNHEY, CDR2 SMNVEV (reference sequence). CDR3 size: 14 residues. V was pared by 5 bases and J by 8 bases, with 16 bases between. The CDR3 DNA is TGTGCCAGCAGTGGAATAGACAGGATCGATGAGCAGTTCTTC. This sequence encodes CASSGIDRIDEQFF.

The rearrangement joins TRBV27 to TRBJ2-3, with 8 positions matching TRBD1. The J segment lost 3 bases and the V segment lost 5 bases, leaving 7 bases of the junction unmatched. Germline loops: CDR1 MNHEY, CDR2 SMNVEV (reference sequence). This CDR3 region has 15 residues. The CDR3 reads CASSRRQGLTDTQYF. For the CDR3, the DNA is TGTGCCAGCAGTAGGAGACAGGGGCTGACAGATACGCAGTATTTT.

In regard to this clone: The sample contains more than one DNA sequence encoding this CDR3. The chain couples TRBV27 to TRBJ1-3; the D gene is possibly TRBD1 (5 bases). V dropped 6 bases and J dropped 4 bases, with 10 bases sitting between them. The length of the CDR3 is 13 residues. The germline gives CDR1 MNHEY, CDR2 SMNVEV (reference sequence). This CDR3 reads CASRQGAGNTIYF. CDR3 DNA: TGTGCCAGCAGGCAGGGTGCCGGAAACACCATATATTTT.

The chain recombines TRBV6-5 with TRBJ1-1; tentative D call: TRBD1 (5 bases). Per the germline V gene, CDR1 is MNHEY and CDR2 is SVGAGI. V was shortened by 4 bases and J by 4 bases, with 13 bases between the two germline ends. CDR3 length equals 14 residues. The chain's CDR3 is CASSSRRGFTEAFF. The CDR3 nucleotides are TGTGCCAGCAGTTCCCGACGGGGGTTCACTGAAGCTTTCTTT.